The sequence of this T cell receptor beta chain was determined in a study of blood T cells in healthy people across ages. The study's findings and limits: CMV status of donors was not determined, possibly confounding expanded clonotype changes.

This clonotype was picked up many times. As yet, its antigen is unknown. A J-beta primer mix and a sample-barcoded 5' primer were used in a second PCR of roughly 7 to 12 cycles. TCRdb called the 5' RACE reads again in MiXCR, with one record for every CDR3 protein. This repertoire shows about 650,000 distinct CDR3 sequences, roughly 32% found once; its top ten account for roughly 15%. Drawn from each donor were ten milliliters of peripheral blood. The germline V and J ends were trimmed by 2 bases and 6 bases, with 13 bases remaining between them. Germline loops: CDR1 MNHNY, CDR2 SVGAGI (reference sequence). This CDR3 region has 15 residues.

Sample: blood. The clonotype originates from a woman older than 75 in good health. The chain combines TRBV6-6 with TRBJ1-4; weak D call: TRBD1 (6 bases). CDR3 residues: CASSYPGGGDEKLFF. The CDR3 bases are TGTGCCAGCAGTTACCCTGGGGGGGGCGATGAAAAACTGTTTTTT.